A selection of T cell receptor beta chains follows, all from one sample in a study of T cell responses to AZD1222 COVID-19 vaccine. The assay was immunoSEQ multiplex PCR, and TCRdb's table has in-frame clones only and misses some. The table lists under 150,000 clones, roughly 91% of them singletons. The source was peripheral blood, collected on day 0 of AZD1222 vaccination. All receptors derive from an adult in good health. Both conserved end residues are part of each CDR3. The D gene is left open where the match is weak. Size is stated for part of the rows, as once, few or many counts, or as a class when the clone is expanded.

V	J	size	D	CDR3	DNA
TRBV6-5	TRBJ1-2	-	TRBD1	CASSGNDRAGYTF	TGTGCCAGTTCCGGAAATGACAGGGCCGGCTACACCTTC
TRBV7-2	TRBJ2-5	-	TRBD2	CASSLVRAGGIETQYF	TGTGCCAGCAGCTTAGTTAGAGCGGGAGGGATCGAGACCCAGTACTTC
TRBV20-1	TRBJ2-2	-	-	CSASALGEAGELFF	TGCAGTGCTAGTGCCCTAGGGGAAGCCGGGGAGCTGTTTTTT
TRBV6-5	TRBJ1-1	-	-	CASRDSLNTEAFF	TGTGCCAGCAGGGACAGCTTGAACACTGAAGCTTTCTTT
TRBV7-9	TRBJ1-1	-	-	CASSLGGAEAFF	TGTGCCAGCAGCTTAGGGGGAGCTGAAGCTTTCTTT
TRBV7-9	TRBJ1-2	-	TRBD1	CASSPGQQFSSLYGYTF	TGTGCCAGCAGCCCGGGACAGCAATTCTCCTCTCTCTATGGCTACACCTTC
TRBV3-1/TRBV3-2	TRBJ2-2	few	-	CASRLGGVTGELFF	TGTGCCAGCAGACTAGGAGGGGTGACCGGGGAGCTGTTTTTT
TRBV7-9	TRBJ1-1	-	-	CASSLGVDSTEAFF	TGTGCCAGCAGCTTAGGGGTAGACAGCACTGAAGCTTTCTTT
TRBV4-1	TRBJ2-2	-	TRBD2	CASSQEGGLAGAGELFF	TGCGCCAGCAGCCAAGAAGGAGGACTAGCGGGAGCCGGGGAGCTGTTTTTT
TRBV27	TRBJ2-2	-	TRBD2	CASSFTSGRFTGELFF	TGTGCCAGCAGTTTTACTAGCGGGAGGTTTACCGGGGAGCTGTTTTTT
TRBV5-1	TRBJ1-2	once	-	CASSLGDYGYTF	TGCGCCAGCAGCTTGGGGGATTATGGCTACACCTTC
TRBV19	TRBJ1-3	-	-	CASTLGHTIYF	TGTGCCAGTACCCTTGGCCACACCATATATTTT
TRBV5-1	TRBJ2-7	-	-	CASSLTTGYEQYF	TGCGCCAGCAGCCTAACGACAGGCTACGAGCAGTACTTC
TRBV5-1	TRBJ2-1	-	-	CASSPGGLHSYNEQFF	TGCGCCAGCAGCCCCGGGGGACTCCACTCCTACAATGAGCAGTTCTTC
TRBV2	TRBJ1-2	-	-	CASRPNYGYTF	TGTGCCAGCAGACCTAACTATGGCTACACCTTC
TRBV29-1	TRBJ1-1	-	-	CSVEPQGIEAFF	TGCAGCGTTGAACCCCAGGGTATTGAAGCTTTCTTT
TRBV7-6	TRBJ2-5	-	-	CASSLVYSRQETQYF	TGTGCCAGCAGCTTAGTGTACAGCAGACAAGAGACCCAGTACTTC
TRBV7-9	TRBJ1-2	-	TRBD1	CASSAGQGTAHFGYTF	TGTGCCAGCAGCGCGGGACAGGGAACGGCGCATTTTGGCTACACCTTC
TRBV5-1	TRBJ1-1	-	-	CASSSRAVNTEAFF	TGCGCCAGCAGTTCACGGGCCGTGAACACTGAAGCTTTCTTT
TRBV5-5	TRBJ2-5	-	TRBD1	CASSLGGGRQETQYF	TGTGCCAGCAGCTTGGGAGGGGGCAGACAAGAGACCCAGTACTTC
TRBV27	TRBJ2-1	-	-	CASSFDSSSYNEQFF	TGTGCCAGCAGTTTCGACAGTTCCTCCTACAATGAGCAGTTCTTC
TRBV13	TRBJ2-7	-	-	CASSLIKTGTTDEQYF	TGTGCCAGCAGCTTAATCAAAACCGGGACGACCGACGAGCAGTACTTC
TRBV18	TRBJ2-6	-	-	CASCPQDPGANVLTF	TGTGCCAGCTGTCCACAGGACCCTGGGGCCAACGTCCTGACTTTC
TRBV5-5	TRBJ1-6	-	-	CASSLERTRVNSPLHF	TGTGCCAGCAGCTTGGAACGGACGAGGGTTAATTCACCCCTCCACTTT
TRBV6-1	TRBJ1-2	-	-	CASSDTRYGYTF	TGTGCCAGCAGTGATACCAGATATGGCTACACCTTC
TRBV25-1	TRBJ2-1	few	TRBD2	CASSATSGSGDEQFF	TGTGCCAGCAGTGCCACTAGCGGGAGTGGTGATGAGCAGTTCTTC
TRBV6-5	TRBJ1-6	once	-	CASSPEQGSPLHF	TGTGCCAGCAGTCCGGAACAGGGTTCACCCCTCCACTTT
TRBV3-1/TRBV3-2	TRBJ1-5	-	-	CASSQGRNSNQPQHF	TGTGCCAGCAGCCAAGGCCGGAATAGCAATCAGCCCCAGCATTTT
TRBV2	TRBJ2-1	-	-	CASTGTKERLVNEQFF	TGTGCCAGCACCGGGACGAAGGAGCGGCTAGTCAATGAGCAGTTCTTC
TRBV7-9	TRBJ1-2	-	-	CASSFQGGYGYTF	TGTGCCAGCAGCTTTCAGGGTGGCTATGGCTACACCTTC
TRBV3-1/TRBV3-2	TRBJ2-5	-	-	CASSPPLPQETQYF	TGTGCCAGCAGCCCACCCCTCCCCCAAGAGACCCAGTACTTC
TRBV6-5	TRBJ1-3	-	-	CASSWGTLGNTIYF	TGTGCCAGTAGTTGGGGGACACTCGGAAACACCATATATTTT
TRBV11-2	TRBJ2-7	-	-	CASSFHQPPYEQYF	TGTGCCAGCAGCTTTCACCAGCCGCCCTACGAGCAGTACTTC
TRBV7-2	TRBJ2-1	-	-	CASSLVGFGGRNEQFF	TGTGCCAGCAGCTTAGTAGGGTTCGGGGGTCGGAATGAGCAGTTCTTC
TRBV14	TRBJ2-1	-	TRBD1	CASRQSGQGLYNEQFF	TGTGCCAGCAGGCAATCGGGACAGGGTCTCTACAATGAGCAGTTCTTC
TRBV14	TRBJ2-5	-	-	CASSQGARETQYF	TGTGCCAGCAGCCAGGGAGCTCGAGAGACCCAGTACTTC
TRBV2	TRBJ1-2	-	-	CASERGGGGYGYTF	TGTGCCAGCGAGCGAGGAGGGGGTGGCTATGGCTACACCTTC
TRBV7-2	TRBJ2-7	-	-	CASSLGPEVSYEQYF	TGTGCCAGCAGCCTCGGGCCAGAAGTATCCTACGAGCAGTACTTC
TRBV2	TRBJ2-5	-	-	CASSVRLETQYF	TGTGCCAGCAGTGTCCGGCTAGAGACCCAGTACTTC
TRBV9	TRBJ2-2	-	-	CASSVGGGHTGELFF	TGTGCCAGCAGCGTAGGTGGAGGCCACACCGGGGAGCTGTTTTTT
TRBV18	TRBJ1-3	-	-	CASSPGVTGTIYF	TGTGCCAGCTCACCAGGAGTCACCGGCACCATATATTTT
TRBV5-4	TRBJ2-5	-	TRBD1	CASSQGQETQYF	TGTGCCAGCAGCCAGGGACAGGAGACCCAGTACTTC
TRBV4-1	TRBJ2-7	-	TRBD1	CASSQATGEYYEQYF	TGCGCCAGCAGCCAAGCGACAGGGGAGTACTACGAGCAGTACTTC
TRBV24-1	TRBJ2-5	-	TRBD2	CATSDSNTSGRAQETQYF	TGTGCCACCAGTGATTCTAACACTAGCGGGAGGGCCCAAGAGACCCAGTACTTC
TRBV5-5	TRBJ2-1	-	-	CASSLQPYNEQFF	TGTGCCAGCAGCTTGCAGCCCTACAATGAGCAGTTCTTC
TRBV20-1	TRBJ2-3	-	TRBD2	CSASSGRREDTQYF	TGCAGTGCTAGTTCCGGGAGGAGGGAAGATACGCAGTATTTT